Listed below are T cell receptor beta chains from one sample, sequenced in a study of shared clonotypes between healthy human individuals. TCRdb's table, derived via immunoSEQ multiplex PCR, lists solely in-frame clones and lacks some. The sample gives around 2.1 million clones, under 95% of which show up once; 1.7% is in the top ten. The sequenced sample consisted of naive CD8+ T cells from PBMCs. The receptors were gathered from a man younger than 35 in good health. Some clones in this sample may be carry-over from other donors' samples. Both conserved end residues are part of each CDR3. Fields, in order: CDR3 protein, CDR3 DNA, V gene, clone size, D gene, J gene. D genes are given only for firm matches. Clone size is shown for a subset of rows, as once, few, many or a class of expanded clone.

CDR3aa: CASSLATRTYEQYF
CDR3nt: TGTGCCAGCAGCTTAGCTACAAGGACCTACGAGCAGTACTTC
v_gene: TRBV7-2
abundance: NA
d_gene: NA
j_gene: TRBJ2-7

CDR3aa: CASSPWTSGHTDTQYF
CDR3nt: TGTGCCAGCAGCCCCTGGACTAGCGGACACACAGATACGCAGTATTTT
v_gene: TRBV7-9
abundance: NA
d_gene: TRBD2
j_gene: TRBJ2-3

CDR3aa: CAISESEQNYNEQFF
CDR3nt: TGTGCCATCAGTGAGTCGGAACAGAATTACAATGAGCAGTTCTTC
v_gene: TRBV10-3
abundance: NA
d_gene: NA
j_gene: TRBJ2-1

CDR3aa: CASRGRGITPDTQYF
CDR3nt: TGTGCCAGCAGGGGTAGGGGGATCACCCCAGATACGCAGTATTTT
v_gene: TRBV2
abundance: NA
d_gene: NA
j_gene: TRBJ2-3

CDR3aa: CASSVDGEGPGTGELFF
CDR3nt: TGTGCCAGCAGCGTAGACGGGGAGGGCCCGGGCACCGGGGAGCTGTTTTTT
v_gene: TRBV9
abundance: NA
d_gene: TRBD2
j_gene: TRBJ2-2

CDR3aa: CSVVGSPGEQYF
CDR3nt: TGCAGCGTTGTCGGCTCTCCCGGAGAGCAGTACTTC
v_gene: TRBV29-1
abundance: NA
d_gene: NA
j_gene: TRBJ2-7

CDR3aa: CASSLDRGDNEQFF
CDR3nt: TGTGCCAGCAGCTTAGATCGGGGCGACAATGAGCAGTTCTTC
v_gene: TRBV11-2
abundance: NA
d_gene: NA
j_gene: TRBJ2-1

CDR3aa: CASSYPEVSNQPQHF
CDR3nt: TGTGCCAGCAGTTACCCAGAGGTGAGCAATCAGCCCCAGCATTTT
v_gene: TRBV6-6
abundance: NA
d_gene: NA
j_gene: TRBJ1-5

CDR3aa: CATSRGRDPSNQPQHF
CDR3nt: TGTGCCACCAGCAGAGGCCGGGACCCGAGCAATCAGCCCCAGCATTTT
v_gene: TRBV15
abundance: NA
d_gene: NA
j_gene: TRBJ1-5

CDR3aa: CASSEDRGSRYEQYF
CDR3nt: TGTGCCAGCAGTGAGGACAGGGGTTCACGGTACGAGCAGTACTTC
v_gene: TRBV28
abundance: NA
d_gene: TRBD1
j_gene: TRBJ2-7

CDR3aa: CASSLRGSYEQYF
CDR3nt: TGCGCCAGCAGTCTCAGGGGTTCCTACGAGCAGTACTTC
v_gene: TRBV4-1
abundance: NA
d_gene: NA
j_gene: TRBJ2-7

CDR3aa: CASSPPRDGSYEQYF
CDR3nt: TGTGCCAGCAGTCCTCCCCGGGACGGATCCTACGAGCAGTACTTC
v_gene: TRBV28
abundance: NA
d_gene: NA
j_gene: TRBJ2-7

CDR3aa: CASSALYSTDTQYF
CDR3nt: TGTGCCAGCAGCGCCCTTTATAGCACAGATACGCAGTATTTT
v_gene: TRBV9
abundance: NA
d_gene: NA
j_gene: TRBJ2-3

CDR3aa: CASSLSRDGLHYEQYF
CDR3nt: TGTGCCAGCAGTTTATCCCGGGACGGCTTACACTACGAGCAGTACTTC
v_gene: TRBV27
abundance: NA
d_gene: NA
j_gene: TRBJ2-7

CDR3aa: CASSLALGLAGYEQFF
CDR3nt: TGTGCCAGCAGCTTAGCGTTGGGACTAGCGGGGTATGAGCAGTTCTTC
v_gene: TRBV7-9
abundance: NA
d_gene: TRBD2
j_gene: TRBJ2-1

CDR3aa: CASSYGEGAFGYTF
CDR3nt: TGTGCCAGCAGTTACGGGGAGGGGGCCTTCGGCTACACCTTC
v_gene: TRBV6-5
abundance: NA
d_gene: TRBD1
j_gene: TRBJ1-2

CDR3aa: CASSSGQNSRETQYF
CDR3nt: TGTGCCAGCAGCTCCGGACAAAACTCACGAGAGACCCAGTACTTC
v_gene: TRBV7-8
abundance: NA
d_gene: NA
j_gene: TRBJ2-5

CDR3aa: CASSEGYRVSYEQYF
CDR3nt: TGTGCCAGCAGTGAGGGGTACAGGGTTAGCTACGAGCAGTACTTC
v_gene: TRBV6-1
abundance: once
d_gene: NA
j_gene: TRBJ2-7

CDR3aa: CSVCTSGSGNEQFF
CDR3nt: TGCAGCGTTTGTACTAGCGGGAGTGGTAATGAGCAGTTCTTC
v_gene: TRBV29-1
abundance: NA
d_gene: TRBD2
j_gene: TRBJ2-1

CDR3aa: CASSGRGLTYNEQFF
CDR3nt: TGTGCCAGCAGTGGAAGGGGACTAACCTACAATGAGCAGTTCTTC
v_gene: TRBV6-1
abundance: NA
d_gene: TRBD2
j_gene: TRBJ2-1

CDR3aa: CASSLTPGLAGVEQYF
CDR3nt: TGTGCCAGCAGCTTAACGCCGGGACTAGCGGGAGTCGAGCAGTACTTC
v_gene: TRBV7-3
abundance: NA
d_gene: TRBD2
j_gene: TRBJ2-7

CDR3aa: CASSLGRLVVFWADTQYF
CDR3nt: TGTGCCAGCAGCTTGGGGAGACTAGTTGTATTTTGGGCAGATACGCAGTATTTT
v_gene: TRBV7-8
abundance: NA
d_gene: NA
j_gene: TRBJ2-3

CDR3aa: CASSEAVGVDLYEQYF
CDR3nt: TGTGCCAGCAGTGAAGCGGTAGGGGTGGATCTCTACGAGCAGTACTTC
v_gene: TRBV6-1
abundance: once
d_gene: NA
j_gene: TRBJ2-7

CDR3aa: CASSLFMRDGNTEAFF
CDR3nt: TGTGCCAGCAGCTTATTCATGAGGGACGGGAACACTGAAGCTTTCTTT
v_gene: TRBV11-2
abundance: NA
d_gene: NA
j_gene: TRBJ1-1

CDR3aa: CAISQGLATVLGNEQFF
CDR3nt: TGTGCCATCTCACAAGGACTCGCTACTGTGCTGGGCAATGAGCAGTTCTTC
v_gene: TRBV10-3
abundance: NA
d_gene: NA
j_gene: TRBJ2-1

CDR3aa: CASSYSGTDSYEQYF
CDR3nt: TGTGCCAGCAGTTACTCCGGGACGGACTCCTACGAGCAGTACTTC
v_gene: TRBV6-6
abundance: NA
d_gene: NA
j_gene: TRBJ2-7

CDR3aa: CASSTRFLGAMNTEAFF
CDR3nt: TGTGCCAGCAGCACCCGGTTCCTGGGTGCCATGAACACTGAAGCTTTCTTT
v_gene: TRBV7-9
abundance: NA
d_gene: NA
j_gene: TRBJ1-1

CDR3aa: CASSLGSGTNQPQHF
CDR3nt: TGTGCCAGCAGCCTTGGTTCAGGGACCAATCAGCCCCAGCATTTT
v_gene: TRBV5-4
abundance: NA
d_gene: NA
j_gene: TRBJ1-5

CDR3aa: CASSSTSGSWSYNEQFF
CDR3nt: TGTGCCAGCAGCTCTACTAGCGGCTCATGGTCCTACAATGAGCAGTTCTTC
v_gene: TRBV7-9
abundance: NA
d_gene: TRBD2
j_gene: TRBJ2-1

CDR3aa: CASSLSRVVEQFF
CDR3nt: TGTGCCAGCAGTTTATCTAGGGTGGTTGAGCAGTTCTTC
v_gene: TRBV28
abundance: NA
d_gene: NA
j_gene: TRBJ2-1

CDR3aa: CASSLPTYEQYF
CDR3nt: TGTGCCAGCAGCCTCCCTACCTACGAGCAGTACTTC
v_gene: TRBV11-2
abundance: NA
d_gene: NA
j_gene: TRBJ2-7

CDR3aa: CASSQGGDTQYF
CDR3nt: TGTGCCAGCAGCCAAGGGGGAGATACGCAGTATTTT
v_gene: TRBV7-9
abundance: NA
d_gene: NA
j_gene: TRBJ2-3

CDR3aa: CASSSARGGRDTEAFF
CDR3nt: TGTGCCAGCAGCTCGGCTAGGGGGGGAAGGGACACTGAAGCTTTCTTT
v_gene: TRBV7-6
abundance: NA
d_gene: NA
j_gene: TRBJ1-1

CDR3aa: CASNPREQNTGELFF
CDR3nt: TGTGCCAGCAATCCCCGGGAGCAAAACACCGGGGAGCTGTTTTTT
v_gene: TRBV27
abundance: NA
d_gene: NA
j_gene: TRBJ2-2

CDR3aa: CASFRGDVGYTF
CDR3nt: TGTGCCAGCTTTAGGGGGGATGTGGGCTACACCTTC
v_gene: TRBV19
abundance: NA
d_gene: NA
j_gene: TRBJ1-2

CDR3aa: CASSVSGREETQYF
CDR3nt: TGTGCCAGCAGTGTATCGGGGCGAGAAGAGACCCAGTACTTC
v_gene: TRBV6-5
abundance: NA
d_gene: NA
j_gene: TRBJ2-5

CDR3aa: CASSQDLGLAGTQYF
CDR3nt: TGCGCCAGCAGCCAAGATTTGGGACTAGCGGGTACGCAGTATTTT
v_gene: TRBV4-1
abundance: NA
d_gene: TRBD2
j_gene: TRBJ2-3

CDR3aa: CASSLVTGDTGELFF
CDR3nt: TGTGCCAGCAGCTTGGTTACAGGGGACACCGGGGAGCTGTTTTTT
v_gene: TRBV5-8
abundance: once
d_gene: TRBD1
j_gene: TRBJ2-2

CDR3aa: CATSRTRGEVAEAFF
CDR3nt: TGTGCCACCAGTAGGACCCGGGGGGAGGTGGCTGAAGCTTTCTTT
v_gene: TRBV15
abundance: NA
d_gene: NA
j_gene: TRBJ1-1

CDR3aa: CASSQVSGRRNEQYF
CDR3nt: TGCGCCAGCAGCCAAGTGAGCGGGAGGCGGAACGAGCAGTACTTC
v_gene: TRBV4-1
abundance: NA
d_gene: TRBD2
j_gene: TRBJ2-7

CDR3aa: CASSLSVGFREKLFF
CDR3nt: TGTGCCAGCAGTTTATCGGTAGGGTTCCGCGAAAAACTGTTTTTT
v_gene: TRBV27
abundance: once
d_gene: NA
j_gene: TRBJ1-4

CDR3aa: CASSPGRDNYGYTF
CDR3nt: TGTGCCAGCAGCCCGGGTCGGGATAACTATGGCTACACCTTC
v_gene: TRBV28
abundance: NA
d_gene: NA
j_gene: TRBJ1-2

CDR3aa: CASSPHRDRDEKLFF
CDR3nt: TGTGCCAGCAGCCCTCACCGGGACAGGGATGAAAAACTGTTTTTT
v_gene: TRBV9
abundance: NA
d_gene: TRBD1
j_gene: TRBJ1-4

CDR3aa: CASSPGVSLGNTIYF
CDR3nt: TGTGCCAGCAGCCCGGGGGTGTCCCTCGGAAACACCATATATTTT
v_gene: TRBV11-2
abundance: NA
d_gene: NA
j_gene: TRBJ1-3

CDR3aa: CASSLDPNSNSPLHF
CDR3nt: TGTGCCAGCAGCCTGGATCCTAACTCTAATTCACCCCTCCACTTT
v_gene: TRBV5-6
abundance: NA
d_gene: NA
j_gene: TRBJ1-6